The 27 T cell receptor beta chains reported below all come from one sample, sequenced in a study of blood T cell repertoires in COVID-19. Method: immunoSEQ multiplex PCR; TCRdb's copy keeps in-frame clones and lacks some. The sample shows about 310,000 clones, roughly 86% of them seen only once. The sample consisted of PBMCs or T cells enriched from blood (not recorded which). The receptors stem from a woman in her thirties who had recovered from COVID-19.

V is TRBV25-1 and J is TRBJ1-1; 7 bases line up with TRBD1. This CDR3 comprises 17 residues. V was clipped by 2 bases and J by 3 bases; unmatched bases: 12. Germline-derived CDR1 and CDR2 are MGHDK and SYGVNS. CDR3 sequence (DNA): TGTGCCAGCAGTGAACCGACACCCGGGACAGACTACACTGAAGCTTTCTTT. Amino acids: CASSEPTPGTDYTEAFF.

The chain links TRBV19 to TRBJ1-2, with 9 bases that match TRBD1. The germline V gene encodes CDR1 LNHDA and CDR2 SQIVND (reference sequence). This CDR3 is 15 amino acids long. J lost 6 bases, V lost 3 bases, and 8 bases had no gene match. The CDR3 loop reads CASSIEGQGYNGYTF. The CDR3 nucleotides read TGTGCCAGTAGTATCGAGGGACAGGGCTATAATGGCTACACCTTC.

V and J are TRBV7-6 and TRBJ2-3, with 7 bases aligning to TRBD1. The CDR3 consists of 15 residues. V trimming: 5 bases; J trimming: 1 base; junction bases outside the gene matches: 6. CDR1 and CDR2 from the germline V gene are SGHVS and FNYEAQ. The DNA of the CDR3 is TGTGCCAGCAGCCTTACAGACAGGGGCACAGATACGCAGTATTTT. Translating gives CASSLTDRGTDTQYF.

The table lists this clone with a few counts. The chain joins TRBV7-9 to TRBJ1-2, with TRBD1 identical over 7 bases. Germline V gene lookup returns CDR1 SEHNR and CDR2 FQNEAQ (reference sequence). CDR3 length equals 15 residues. The junction had 10 bases not matched to a gene; V was cut back by 5 bases and J by 4 bases. CDR3 DNA: TGTGCCAGCAGCGGTCAGGGGGAGGCGGTCTATGGCTACACCTTC. Residues: CASSGQGEAVYGYTF.

The chain combines TRBV12-1 with TRBJ2-5; the table's TRBD2 call for D was not verified on the DNA. TRBV12-1 is a pseudogene. The CDR3 covers 15 residues. The CDR3 is CASKQLPGLEETQYF. In DNA form, the CDR3 reads TGTGCCAGCAAGCAACTTCCGGGTCTGGAAGAGACCCAGTACTTC.

J is TRBJ2-3 and V is TRBV9; 7 positions agree with TRBD2. This CDR3 region has 17 residues. Germline CDR1 reads SGDLS; CDR2 reads YYNGEE. V gave up 2 bases and J gave up 0 bases; unmatched junction bases: 9. CDR3: CASSVLTTSDSTDTQYF. For the CDR3, the DNA is TGTGCCAGCAGCGTGCTCACCACTAGCGATAGCACAGATACGCAGTATTTT.

This chain links TRBV18 with TRBJ1-5, with 9 bases lining up with TRBD1. The germline gives CDR1 KGHSH, CDR2 LQKENI. The CDR3 covers 17 residues. The ends lost 2 bases at V and 6 bases at J; junction bases unmatched: 11. CDR3 sequence reads: CASSPNPTGGFFQPQHF. In DNA form, the CDR3 reads TGTGCCAGCTCACCAAATCCGACAGGGGGATTTTTTCAGCCCCAGCATTTT.

This clone came up a few times. V gene TRBV28 combines with J gene TRBJ1-5; 9 bases line up with TRBD1. Germline CDR1 and CDR2: MDHEN and SYDVKM. The CDR3 spans 18 residues. The V and J ends lost 0 bases and 0 bases, in that order; junction bases with no gene match: 6. The CDR3 bases are TGTGCCAGCAGTTTATGGGGTAACAGGGGGCTTAGCAATCAGCCCCAGCATTTT. It specifies CASSLWGNRGLSNQPQHF.

CDR3 bases: TGTGCCAGCAGCTTGCGGGAGAACACCGGGGAGCTGTTTTTT. Translated, it gives CASSLRENTGELFF. The chain recombines TRBV7-9 with TRBJ2-2; D may be TRBD2 (6 bases). Trimming pared 3 bases from V and 1 base from J, leaving 6 bases between. Germline values: CDR1 SEHNR, CDR2 FQNEAQ (reference sequence). This CDR3 contains 14 residues.

This chain links TRBV23-1 with TRBJ2-7; 11 bases map to TRBD2. TRBV23-1 is an ORF for which the function is uncertain. V lost 3 bases to trimming and J lost 7 bases; unmatched junction nucleotides: 5. The CDR3 has 14 residues. The CDR3 sequence is CASSQFSGRVEQYF. CDR3 bases: TGCGCCAGCAGTCAGTTTAGCGGGAGGGTGGAGCAGTACTTC.

The rearrangement joins TRBV14 to TRBJ2-1; a possible D gene is TRBD2 (6 bases). The CDR3 has 12 amino acids. V dropped 4 bases and J dropped 6 bases, with 7 bases sitting between them. Germline CDR1 is SGHDN and CDR2 is FVKESK. The CDR3 region is CASSPGGNEQFF. The CDR3 nucleotides are TGTGCCAGCAGCCCCGGGGGCAATGAGCAGTTCTTC.

The J gene is TRBJ2-7, the V gene TRBV19, with TRBD2 matching 7 bases. The CDR3 consists of 16 residues. J lost 1 base, V lost 5 bases, and 11 bases had no gene match. Germline loops: CDR1 LNHDA, CDR2 SQIVND (reference sequence). The CDR3 DNA reads as TGTGCCAGTAGTCCTCCTCGAGGGCGGGAGTCCTACGAGCAGTACTTC. Translated, it gives CASSPPRGRESYEQYF.

The chain has TRBV12-5 and TRBJ1-2; D not resolved. This CDR3 has 12 amino acids. Germline loops: CDR1 LGHNT, CDR2 FRNRAP. Trimming cost V 3 bases and J 2 bases, with 4 bases left between them. The CDR3, as DNA: TGTGCTAGTGGTTTAATAAACTATGGCTACACCTTC. This gives the protein CASGLINYGYTF. The full variable domain, rest sourced from reference TRBV12-5 and TRBJ1-2, is DARVTQTPRHKVTEMGQEVTMRCQPILGHNTVFWYRQTMMQGLELLAYFRNRAPLDDSGMPKDRFSAEMPDATLATLKIQPSEPRDSAVYFCASGLINYGYTFGSGTRLTVV.

The chain uses TRBV5-1 and TRBJ1-6; D is uncertain. This CDR3 has 15 amino acids. The V end lost 1 base, the J end lost 7 bases, and 12 bases lay between the germline ends. CDR1 SGHRS and CDR2 YFSETQ come from the germline V gene. CDR3 amino acids: CASSLTTAGNSPLHF. As DNA, the CDR3 is TGCGCCAGCAGCTTGACCACCGCAGGCAATTCACCCCTCCACTTT. Drawing the rest from reference TRBV5-1 and TRBJ1-6, the complete variable domain is KAGVTQTPRYLIKTRGQQVTLSCSPISGHRSVSWYQQTPGQGLQFLFEYFSETQRNKGNFPGRFSGRQFSNSRSEMNVSTLELGDSALYLCASSLTTAGNSPLHFGNGTRLTVT.

The table lists this clone with a few counts. J is TRBJ1-5 and V is TRBV6-2 or TRBV6-3, with 7 bases identical to TRBD1. V lost 2 bases and J lost 2; bases outside the gene matches: 6. The CDR3 runs to 16 residues. Germline values: CDR1 MNHEY, CDR2 SVGEGT. CDR3 residues: CASSYVRTGRNQPQHF. The CDR3 DNA follows: TGTGCCAGCAGTTACGTGAGGACAGGTCGCAATCAGCCCCAGCATTTT.

The rearrangement uses TRBV19 and TRBJ1-2; no firm D call. V was trimmed by 1 base and J by 8 bases, leaving 14 bases between them. Germline V gene lookup returns CDR1 LNHDA and CDR2 SQIVND (reference sequence). This CDR3 region has 14 residues. The CDR3 DNA follows: TGTGCCAGTAGTATAGGGGAGGGTCTAGGAGGCTACACCTTC. Protein sequence: CASSIGEGLGGYTF.

The rearrangement joins TRBV6-4 to TRBJ2-1; 9 bases map to TRBD2. Per germline, CDR1 MRHNA and CDR2 SNTAGT. Trimming took 5 bases from V and 6 from J; bases not matched to a gene: 8. CDR3 length equals 15 residues. The DNA for the CDR3 is TGTGCCAGCAGTACCAGTAGCGGGGGCTCCAATGAGCAGTTCTTC. Translating gives CASSTSSGGSNEQFF.

This chain connects TRBV18 to TRBJ1-3; D perhaps matches TRBD1 (6 bases). Germline values: CDR1 KGHSH, CDR2 LQKENI. The length of the CDR3 is 16 residues. Between the trimmed V and J ends, which lost 0 bases and 2 bases, there was a span of 11 bases. The CDR3 nucleotides are TGTGCCAGCTCACCACCTCAGGGGAGCCCTGGAAACACCATATATTTT. Protein product: CASSPPQGSPGNTIYF. Full variable domain (remainder filled in from reference TRBV18 and TRBJ1-3): NAGVMQNPRHLVRRRGQEARLRCSPMKGHSHVYWYRQLPEEGLKFMVYLQKENIIDESGMPKERFSAEFPKEGPSILRIQQVVRGDSAAYFCASSPPQGSPGNTIYFGEGSWLTVV.

The chain joins TRBV18 to TRBJ1-4; TRBD1 matches 7 bases. The CDR3 runs 17 residues. The trim removed 3 bases at V and 2 bases at J, leaving 9 bases unmatched. Germline V lookup: CDR1 KGHSH, CDR2 LQKENI. CDR3 DNA: TGTGCCAGCTCACCCGGTGAAGGGGGCAGCACTAATGAAAAACTGTTTTTT. Amino acid sequence: CASSPGEGGSTNEKLFF.

V is TRBV5-1 and J is TRBJ2-5, with 11 nucleotides matching TRBD2. The CDR3 is 18 amino acids. The V segment lost 4 bases and the J segment 6 bases; nucleotides outside the gene matches: 17. The germline V gene has CDR1 SGHRS and CDR2 YFSETQ. CDR3 sequence reads: CASSPEIAGGPWDKTQYF. CDR3 sequence (DNA): TGCGCCAGCAGCCCCGAAATAGCGGGAGGGCCCTGGGACAAGACCCAGTACTTC. The full variable domain, rest sourced from reference TRBV5-1 and TRBJ2-5, is KAGVTQTPRYLIKTRGQQVTLSCSPISGHRSVSWYQQTPGQGLQFLFEYFSETQRNKGNFPGRFSGRQFSNSRSEMNVSTLELGDSALYLCASSPEIAGGPWDKTQYFGPGTRLLVL.

The chain recombines TRBV18 with TRBJ1-1; TRBD1 aligns across 9 bases. This CDR3 contains 17 residues. The germline V gene encodes CDR1 KGHSH and CDR2 LQKENI. Germline trimming cut 0 bases from V and 0 bases from J; bases unmatched to any gene: 5. The chain's CDR3 is CASSPPGTGILNTEAFF. The CDR3, as DNA: TGTGCCAGCTCACCACCCGGGACAGGGATCCTGAACACTGAAGCTTTCTTT.

This rearrangement joins TRBV3-1 (or the pseudogene TRBV3-2) to TRBJ2-1; 9 bases match TRBD2. The V gene's germline CDR1 is LGHDT and CDR2 YNNKEL (reference sequence). This CDR3 comprises 17 residues. J was trimmed by 7 bases and V by 4 bases; bases with no gene match: 14. CDR3 sequence reads: CASSLLAGLPSRNEQFF. As DNA, the CDR3 is TGTGCCAGCAGCCTGCTAGCGGGACTCCCCAGTCGGAATGAGCAGTTCTTC.

This clone occurred once. The chain joins TRBV19 to TRBJ1-4; no clear D gene. From germline, CDR1 is LNHDA and CDR2 SQIVND (reference sequence). The CDR3 is made up of 14 amino acids. With 1 base removed from V and 4 bases from J, the gap between germline ends came to 7 bases. The CDR3 DNA sequence: TGTGCCAGTAGTATAGGAGCGCTTAATGAAAAACTGTTTTTT. Translation: CASSIGALNEKLFF.

The chain couples TRBV18 to TRBJ2-7; 7 bases agree with TRBD1. Germline V gene data show CDR1 as KGHSH and CDR2 as LQKENI. This CDR3 contains 14 residues. The J segment lost 0 bases and the V segment lost 6 bases, leaving 5 bases of the junction unmatched. CDR3 loop: CASSATGSSYEQYF. The CDR3 nucleotides are TGTGCCAGCTCCGCGACAGGGAGCTCCTACGAGCAGTACTTC.

This chain joins TRBV6-5 and TRBJ2-3; 8 nucleotides match TRBD2. This CDR3 has 13 residues. J gave up 3 bases and V 6 bases, and 2 bases lay outside the gene matches. Germline V gene data show CDR1 as MNHEY and CDR2 as SVGAGI. In nucleotides, the CDR3 is TGTGCCAGCAGCGAGCGGGAGACAGATACGCAGTATTTT. This translates into CASSERETDTQYF.

V and J are TRBV11-3 and TRBJ2-3; D possibly corresponds to TRBD1 (5 bases). Germline V lookup: CDR1 SGHNT, CDR2 YENEEA. Trimming removed 4 bases from V and 8 bases from J, with 13 bases in between. This CDR3 is 13 amino acids long. CDR3 DNA: TGTGCCAGCAGCTCGCTAGGGGCAGGTACGCAGTATTTT. Amino acids: CASSSLGAGTQYF.

The V and J genes are TRBV11-2 and TRBJ1-6; D not certain. V was cut by 0 bases and J by 7 bases, with 16 bases left in between. This CDR3 is built from 17 residues. Germline V gene sequence: CDR1 SGHAT, CDR2 FQNNGV. The CDR3 sequence is CASSLEFVTVVNSPLHF. CDR3 nucleotide sequence: TGTGCCAGCAGCTTAGAGTTCGTCACAGTTGTCAATTCACCCCTCCACTTT.